This TCR beta chain was sequenced during a study of blood T cell repertoires in COVID-19. V lost 4 bases to trimming and J lost 0 bases; unmatched junction nucleotides: 16. This CDR3 region has 19 residues. The data were produced by immunoSEQ multiplex PCR, yet TCRdb's version contains in-frame clones alone and is incomplete. The data show approximately 200,000 clones, 80% to 90% seen once. The receptor was derived from a young woman in a cohort exposed to, infected with or recovered from COVID-19 (not recorded which). The specimen was PBMCs or T cells enriched from blood (not recorded which). The chain is built from TRBV5-3 and TRBJ1-3; TRBD1 agrees at 7 bases. TRBV5-3 belongs to the ORF category, with a function that is uncertain. CDR3 region: CARSRMFYRGGRSGNTIYF. CDR3 nucleotide sequence: TGTGCCAGAAGCCGGATGTTTTACAGGGGTGGCCGCTCTGGAAACACCATATATTTT.